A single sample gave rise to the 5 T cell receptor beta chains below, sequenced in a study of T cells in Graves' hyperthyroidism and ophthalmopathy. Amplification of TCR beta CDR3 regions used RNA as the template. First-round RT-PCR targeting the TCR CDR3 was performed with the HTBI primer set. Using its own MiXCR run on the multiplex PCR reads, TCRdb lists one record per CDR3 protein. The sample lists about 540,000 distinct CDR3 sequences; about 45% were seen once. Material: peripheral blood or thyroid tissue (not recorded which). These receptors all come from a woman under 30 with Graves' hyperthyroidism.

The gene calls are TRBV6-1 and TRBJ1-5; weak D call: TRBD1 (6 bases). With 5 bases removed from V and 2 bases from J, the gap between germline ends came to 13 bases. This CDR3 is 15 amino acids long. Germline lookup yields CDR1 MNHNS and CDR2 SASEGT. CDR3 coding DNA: TGTGCCAGCAGTAGGGTGGGGGCAGGCAATCAGCCCCAGCATTTT. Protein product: CASSRVGAGNQPQHF.

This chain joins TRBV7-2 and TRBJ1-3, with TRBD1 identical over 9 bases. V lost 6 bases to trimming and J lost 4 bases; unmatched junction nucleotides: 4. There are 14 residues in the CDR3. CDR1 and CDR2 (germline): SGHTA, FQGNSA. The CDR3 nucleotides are TGTGCCAGCAGTTGGGACAGGGACGGAAACACCATATATTTT. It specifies CASSWDRDGNTIYF.

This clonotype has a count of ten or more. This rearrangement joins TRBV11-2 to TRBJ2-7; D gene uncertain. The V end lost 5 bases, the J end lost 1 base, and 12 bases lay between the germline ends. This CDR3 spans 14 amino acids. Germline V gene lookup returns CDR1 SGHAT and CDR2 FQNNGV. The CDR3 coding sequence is TGTGCCAGCAGCACTTCACTGACATCCTACGAGCAGTACTTC. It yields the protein CASSTSLTSYEQYF.

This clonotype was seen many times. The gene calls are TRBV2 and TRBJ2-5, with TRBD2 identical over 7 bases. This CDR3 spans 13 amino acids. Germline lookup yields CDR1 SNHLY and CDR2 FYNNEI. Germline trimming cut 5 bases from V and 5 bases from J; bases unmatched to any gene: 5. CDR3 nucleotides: TGTGCCAGCAGTCCGGGACTAACTGAGACCCAGTACTTC. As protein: CASSPGLTETQYF. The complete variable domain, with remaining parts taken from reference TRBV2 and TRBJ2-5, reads EPEVTQTPSHQVTQMGQEVILRCVPISNHLYFYWYRQILGQKVEFLVSFYNNEISEKSEIFDDQFSVERPDGSNFTLKIRSTKLEDSAMYFCASSPGLTETQYFGPGTRLLVL.

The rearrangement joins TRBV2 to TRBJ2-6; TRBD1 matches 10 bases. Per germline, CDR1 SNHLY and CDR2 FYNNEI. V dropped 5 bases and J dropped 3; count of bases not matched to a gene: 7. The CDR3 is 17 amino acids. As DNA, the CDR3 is TGTGCCAGCAGTTCAGGGGACAGGGGTCGTGGGGCCAACGTCCTGACTTTC. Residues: CASSSGDRGRGANVLTF.